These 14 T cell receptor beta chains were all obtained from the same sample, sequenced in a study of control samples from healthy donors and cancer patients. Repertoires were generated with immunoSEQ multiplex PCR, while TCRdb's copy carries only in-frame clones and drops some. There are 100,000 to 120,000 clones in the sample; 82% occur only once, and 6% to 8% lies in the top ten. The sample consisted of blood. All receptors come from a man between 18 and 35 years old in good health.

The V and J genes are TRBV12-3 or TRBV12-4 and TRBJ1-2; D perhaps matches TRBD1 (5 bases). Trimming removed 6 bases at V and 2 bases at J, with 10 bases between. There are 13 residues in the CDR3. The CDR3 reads CASSLDRNYGYTF. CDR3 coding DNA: TGTGCCAGCAGCCTCGACAGAAACTATGGCTACACCTTC.

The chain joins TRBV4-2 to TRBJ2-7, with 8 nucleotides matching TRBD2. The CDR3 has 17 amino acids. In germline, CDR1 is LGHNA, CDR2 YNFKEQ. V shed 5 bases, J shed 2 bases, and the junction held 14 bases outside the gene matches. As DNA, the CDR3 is TGTGCCAGCAGCACCGGGACGGGGGGGCCTATACCCTACGAGCAGTACTTC. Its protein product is CASSTGTGGPIPYEQYF.

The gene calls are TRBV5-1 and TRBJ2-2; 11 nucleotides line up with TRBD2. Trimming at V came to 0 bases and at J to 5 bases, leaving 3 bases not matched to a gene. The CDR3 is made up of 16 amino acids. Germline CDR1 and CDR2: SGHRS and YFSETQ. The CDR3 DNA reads TGCGCCAGCAGCTTGGGACTAGCGGGGAGGACCGGGGAGCTGTTTTTT. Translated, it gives CASSLGLAGRTGELFF.

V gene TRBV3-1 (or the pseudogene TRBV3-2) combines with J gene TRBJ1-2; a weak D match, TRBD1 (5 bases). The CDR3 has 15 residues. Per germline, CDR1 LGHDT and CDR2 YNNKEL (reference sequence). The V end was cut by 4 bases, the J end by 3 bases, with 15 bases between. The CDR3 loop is CASSPHGTSHYGYTF. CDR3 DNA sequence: TGTGCCAGCAGCCCCCACGGGACTTCCCACTATGGCTACACCTTC.

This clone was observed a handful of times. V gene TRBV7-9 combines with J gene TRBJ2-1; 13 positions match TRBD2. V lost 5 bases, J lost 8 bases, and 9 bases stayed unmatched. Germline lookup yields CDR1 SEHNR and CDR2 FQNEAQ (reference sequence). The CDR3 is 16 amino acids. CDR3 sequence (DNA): TGTGCCAGCAGCGAGACTAGCGGGGGGCTCATGGATGAGCAGTTCTTC. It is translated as CASSETSGGLMDEQFF.

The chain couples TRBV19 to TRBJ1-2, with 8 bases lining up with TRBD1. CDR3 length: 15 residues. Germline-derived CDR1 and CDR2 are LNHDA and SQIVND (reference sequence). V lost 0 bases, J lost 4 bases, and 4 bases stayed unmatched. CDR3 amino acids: CASSIEGQGFYGYTF. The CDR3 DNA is TGTGCCAGTAGTATAGAAGGACAGGGCTTCTATGGCTACACCTTC.

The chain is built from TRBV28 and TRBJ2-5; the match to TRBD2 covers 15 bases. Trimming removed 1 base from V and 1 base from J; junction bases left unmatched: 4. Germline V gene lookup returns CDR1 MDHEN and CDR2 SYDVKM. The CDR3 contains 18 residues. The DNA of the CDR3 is TGTGCCAGCAGTTTATTTGGGACTAGCGGGGGGTTCCAAGAGACCCAGTACTTC. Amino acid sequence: CASSLFGTSGGFQETQYF.

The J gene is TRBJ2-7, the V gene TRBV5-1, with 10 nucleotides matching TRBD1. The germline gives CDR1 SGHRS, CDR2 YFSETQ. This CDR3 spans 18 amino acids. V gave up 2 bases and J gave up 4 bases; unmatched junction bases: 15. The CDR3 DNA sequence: TGCGCCAGCAGCTTTAACAACCGGGACAGGGGACTTAAGTACGAGCAGTACGTC. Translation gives CASSFNNRDRGLKYEQYV.

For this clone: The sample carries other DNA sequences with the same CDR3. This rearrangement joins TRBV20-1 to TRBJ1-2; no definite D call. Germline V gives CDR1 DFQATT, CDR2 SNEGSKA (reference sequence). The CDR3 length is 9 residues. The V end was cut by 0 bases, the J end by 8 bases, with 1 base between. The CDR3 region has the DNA TGCAGTGCTAGAGAGGGCTACACCTTC. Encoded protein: CSAREGYTF.

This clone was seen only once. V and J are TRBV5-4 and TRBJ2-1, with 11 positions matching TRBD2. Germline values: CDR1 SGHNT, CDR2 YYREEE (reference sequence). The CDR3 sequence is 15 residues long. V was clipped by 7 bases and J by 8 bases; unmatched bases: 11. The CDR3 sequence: CASGDSGGAGYEQFF. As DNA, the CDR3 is TGTGCCAGCGGCGATAGCGGGGGGGCTGGGTATGAGCAGTTCTTC.

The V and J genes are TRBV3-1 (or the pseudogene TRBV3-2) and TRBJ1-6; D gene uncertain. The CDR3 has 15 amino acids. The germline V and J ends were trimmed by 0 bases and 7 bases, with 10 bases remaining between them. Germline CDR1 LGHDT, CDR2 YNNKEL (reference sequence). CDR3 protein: CASSQDSVLNSPLHF. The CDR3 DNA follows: TGTGCCAGCAGCCAAGACTCAGTTTTGAATTCACCCCTCCACTTT.

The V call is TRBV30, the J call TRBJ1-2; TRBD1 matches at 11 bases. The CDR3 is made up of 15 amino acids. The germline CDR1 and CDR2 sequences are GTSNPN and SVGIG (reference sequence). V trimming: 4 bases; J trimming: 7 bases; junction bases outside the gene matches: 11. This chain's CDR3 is CAWIARDRGTGGYTF. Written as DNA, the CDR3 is TGTGCCTGGATTGCCCGGGACAGGGGGACCGGTGGCTACACCTTC.

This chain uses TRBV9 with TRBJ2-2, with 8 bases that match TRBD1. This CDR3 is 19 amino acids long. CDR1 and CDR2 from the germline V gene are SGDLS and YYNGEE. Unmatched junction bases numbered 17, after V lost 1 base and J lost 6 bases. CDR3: CASSVHTGQAFGVAGELFF. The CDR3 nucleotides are TGTGCCAGCAGCGTACATACGGGACAGGCCTTCGGGGTCGCCGGGGAGCTGTTTTTT. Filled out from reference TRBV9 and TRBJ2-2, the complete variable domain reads DSGVTQTPKHLITATGQRVTLRCSPRSGDLSVYWYQQSLDQGLQFLIQYYNGEERAKGNILERFSAQQFPDLHSELNLSSLELGDSALYFCASSVHTGQAFGVAGELFFGEGSRLTVL.

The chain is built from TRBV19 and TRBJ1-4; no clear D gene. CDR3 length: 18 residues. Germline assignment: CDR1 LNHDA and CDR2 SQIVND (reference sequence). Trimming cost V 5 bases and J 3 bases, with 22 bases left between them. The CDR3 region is CASSLKPPGWGANEKLFF. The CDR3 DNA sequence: TGTGCCAGTAGTCTAAAGCCCCCGGGGTGGGGAGCTAATGAAAAACTGTTTTTT.